The rows below give T cell receptor beta chains drawn from one sample of a study of metastatic and nonmetastatic thyroid tumors. From the PCR reads, TCRdb re-called clones with MiXCR. The sample includes 15,000 or so clones, around 29% seen only once; the top ten take approximately 4%. The sample was blood. The source of these receptors is a female donor with papillary thyroid cancer or a benign thyroid nodule (not recorded which). Some clones in this sample may be carry-over from other donors' samples. Each CDR3 is given with its conserved first and last residue. The order of the fields is V gene, D gene, clone size, J gene, CDR3 protein, CDR3 DNA. A D gene is named only where the DNA matches it firmly. Rows give clone size only sometimes, using once, few, many, or a class for an expanded clone.

>TRBV10-3|NA|many|TRBJ1-5
CAISRTVDQPQHF
TGTGCCATCAGCCGAACGGTGGATCAGCCCCAGCATTTT
>TRBV6-1|TRBD2|medium-sized|TRBJ2-7
CASSRVGGYEQYF
TGTGCCAGCAGTAGGGTCGGGGGGTACGAGCAGTACTTC
>TRBV6-5|TRBD1|few|TRBJ1-1
CASSYSSSGGAGNTEAFF
TGTGCCAGCAGTTACTCGAGTTCAGGGGGCGCGGGGAACACTGAAGCTTTCTTC
>TRBV9|NA|NA|TRBJ1-6
CASSTGLFGNSPLHF
TGTGCCAGCAGCACGGGCCTCTTTGGAAATTCACCCCTCCACTTT
>TRBV18|TRBD1|medium-sized|TRBJ1-2
CASSPGQEYGYTF
TGTGCCAGCTCACCGGGACAGGAGTATGGCTACACCTTC
>TRBV20-1|NA|NA|TRBJ2-7
CSARKVRDADYEQYF
TGCAGTGCTAGAAAGGTACGGGACGCAGACTACGAGCAGTACTTC
>TRBV27|NA|NA|TRBJ2-7
CASSFQGPYEQYF
TGTGCCAGCAGTTTCCAAGGACCCTACGAGCAGTACTTC
>TRBV6-6|NA|many|TRBJ1-2
CASSYRQGYGYTF
TGTGCCAGCAGTTACAGGCAGGGCTATGGCTACACCTTC
>TRBV10-3|TRBD2|medium-sized|TRBJ2-7
CATGLAGDEQYF
TGTGCCACCGGACTAGCGGGAGACGAGCAGTACTTC
>TRBV6-2/TRBV6-3|NA|few|TRBJ1-1
CASRPGPTEAFF
TGTGCCAGCAGGCCAGGACCCACTGAAGCTTTCTTT
>TRBV3-1|NA|many|TRBJ2-1
CASSQGGVLEQFF
TGTGCCAGCAGCCAAGGGGGGGTTCTTGAGCAGTTCTTC
>TRBV30|NA|NA|TRBJ1-4
CAWSFAVNEKLFF
TGTGCCTGGAGTTTTGCGGTTAATGAAAAACTGTTTTTT
>TRBV4-3|TRBD1|medium-sized|TRBJ1-1
CASSQQGANTEAFF
TGCGCCAGCAGCCAGCAGGGGGCGAACACTGAAGCTTTCTTT
>TRBV6-1|TRBD1|NA|TRBJ2-7
CASRPGQSYEQYF
TGTGCCAGCCGACCGGGACAGTCCTACGAGCAGTACTTC
>TRBV10-3|NA|many|TRBJ1-4
CAIRPDGGPHEKLFF
TGTGCCATCAGACCGGACGGCGGCCCCCATGAAAAACTGTTTTTT
>TRBV7-9|NA|medium-sized|TRBJ1-5
CASSLGGNGQPQHF
TGTGCCAGCAGCTTAGGTGGGAATGGGCAGCCCCAGCATTTT
>TRBV12-3/TRBV12-4|TRBD2|many|TRBJ2-1
CASSFIPGGLAGAGDSNEQFF
TGTGCCAGCAGTTTTATCCCCGGGGGACTAGCGGGAGCTGGGGACTCCAATGAGCAGTTCTTC
>TRBV2|NA|NA|TRBJ1-2
CASSHHHSYTF
TGTGCCAGCAGTCATCATCATAGCTACACCTTC
>TRBV7-2|NA|medium-sized|TRBJ2-5
CASSLYGSEETQYF
TGTGCCAGCAGCTTGTATGGAAGTGAGGAGACCCAGTACTTC
>TRBV6-2/TRBV6-3|TRBD2|medium-sized|TRBJ2-7
CASTQGLAGNEQYF
TGTGCCAGCACTCAGGGACTAGCGGGAAACGAGCAGTACTTC
>TRBV2|NA|medium-sized|TRBJ2-3
CASSIQTDTQYF
TGTGCCAGCAGTATTCAAACAGATACGCAGTATTTT
>TRBV6-6|TRBD2|NA|TRBJ2-7
CASSYSSGGSYEQYF
TGTGCCAGCAGTTACTCTAGCGGGGGCTCCTACGAGCAGTACTTC
>TRBV30|TRBD1|many|TRBJ1-1
CAERGHTEAFF
TGTGCCGAAAGGGGGCACACTGAAGCTTTCTTT
>TRBV5-1|NA|few|TRBJ1-5
CASSLDNNQPQHF
TGCGCCAGCAGCTTGGACAACAATCAGCCCCAGCATTTT
>TRBV4-3|NA|NA|TRBJ2-7
CASSEDRTRGYEQYF
TGCGCCAGCAGCGAAGATCGAACTAGAGGGTACGAGCAGTACTTC
>TRBV15|TRBD2|many|TRBJ2-4
CATSRSRTSGVKNIQYF
TGTGCCACCAGCAGATCCCGGACTAGCGGGGTCAAAAACATTCAGTACTTC
>TRBV11-2|NA|NA|TRBJ2-7
CASSLLEGGLVSEQYF
TGTGCCAGCAGCCTCCTAGAGGGGGGCTTAGTAAGCGAGCAGTACTTC
>TRBV20-1|TRBD2|medium-sized|TRBJ2-7
CSAIHSGSNYEQYF
TGCAGTGCAATCCACAGCGGGAGTAACTACGAGCAGTACTTC
>TRBV7-9|NA|NA|TRBJ2-7
CASSKSSPYEQYF
TGTGCCAGCAGCAAGTCGTCTCCCTACGAGCAGTACTTC
>TRBV19|TRBD1|medium-sized|TRBJ1-6
CASSIADRGDNSPLHF
TGTGCCAGTAGTATAGCCGACAGGGGTGACAATTCACCCCTCCACTTT
>TRBV6-1|NA|medium-sized|TRBJ2-7
CASSRHRDNSYEQYF
TGTGCCAGCAGTCGACACCGGGACAACTCCTACGAGCAGTACTTC
>TRBV25-1|NA|many|TRBJ2-2
CASSSGGANTGELFF
TGTGCCAGCAGTTCCGGGGGCGCGAACACCGGGGAGCTGTTTTTT
>TRBV10-2|TRBD1|few|TRBJ1-1
CASSEPGQSMNTEAFF
TGCGCCAGCAGTGAGCCGGGACAGTCCATGAACACTGAAGCTTTCTTT
>TRBV6-4|TRBD2|NA|TRBJ2-3
CASSDSLWERGDTQYF
TGTGCCAGCAGTGACTCTTTGTGGGAGCGGGGAGATACGCAGTATTTT
>TRBV19|TRBD1|few|TRBJ1-2
CASRIRDRAYGYTF
TGTGCCAGCCGTATCCGGGACAGGGCCTATGGCTACACCTTC
>TRBV28|NA|few|TRBJ2-1
CASSLGLGPNEQFF
TGTGCCAGCAGTCTCGGCTTGGGTCCCAATGAGCAGTTCTTC
>TRBV5-1|NA|NA|TRBJ1-2
CASSLADSDGYTF
TGCGCCAGCAGCTTGGCCGACAGTGATGGCTACACCTTC
>TRBV7-2|NA|NA|TRBJ2-7
CASSGQRAYEQYF
TGTGCCAGCAGTGGACAGCGAGCCTACGAGCAGTACTTC
>TRBV6-1|NA|NA|TRBJ2-7
CASSPRGAMYEQYF
TGTGCCAGCAGCCCCAGGGGGGCTATGTACGAGCAGTACTTC
>TRBV28|NA|NA|TRBJ1-5
CASSFPLLEGQYSNQPQHF
TGTGCCAGCAGTTTCCCTTTATTAGAGGGGCAATATAGCAATCAGCCCCAGCATTTT
>TRBV7-6|TRBD1|NA|TRBJ2-7
CASSLPDRVGQYF
TGTGCCAGCAGCTTACCGGACAGGGTGGGGCAGTACTTC
>TRBV28|NA|NA|TRBJ2-2
CASSLFWSGELFF
TGTGCCAGCAGTTTATTTTGGTCCGGGGAGCTGTTTTTT
>TRBV12-3/TRBV12-4|NA|many|TRBJ2-3
CASSLGDTQYF
TGTGCCAGCAGTTTAGGGGATACGCAGTATTTT
>TRBV6-2/TRBV6-3|NA|NA|TRBJ1-3
CASRPGGGPSGDTIYF
TGTGCCAGCAGGCCTGGGGGAGGGCCCTCTGGAGACACCATATATTTC
>TRBV15|NA|NA|TRBJ1-2
CATSRDRTQGNGYTF
TGTGCCACCAGCAGAGATCGGACACAAGGTAATGGCTACACCTTC
>TRBV6-1|NA|NA|TRBJ2-7
CASSVDKGPYEQYF
TGTGCCAGCAGCGTGGACAAGGGACCCTACGAGCAGTACTTC
>TRBV7-9|NA|NA|TRBJ1-2
CASRPGQPRTYGYTF
TGTGCCAGCAGGCCGGGGCAGCCGCGGACCTATGGCTACACCTTC
>TRBV24-1|TRBD2|medium-sized|TRBJ2-1
CATSDSGRGSYNEQFF
TGTGCCACCAGTGATAGCGGGAGAGGGTCCTACAATGAGCAGTTCTTC
>TRBV7-9|NA|NA|TRBJ2-7
CASSDAYEQYF
TGTGCCAGCAGCGACGCTTACGAGCAGTACTTC
>TRBV11-2|TRBD1|NA|TRBJ1-2
CASSLDPGGSYYGYTF
TGTGCCAGCAGCTTAGATCCAGGGGGGTCTTACTATGGCTACACCTTC
>TRBV2|NA|NA|TRBJ2-7
CASSEDPGPIYEQYF
TGTGCCAGCAGTGAAGACCCGGGACCTATATACGAGCAGTACTTC
>TRBV28|TRBD2|few|TRBJ2-7
CASSTSGSVDEQYF
TGTGCCAGCAGTACAAGCGGGAGTGTAGACGAGCAGTACTTC
>TRBV20-1|TRBD2|NA|TRBJ2-5
CSATSGQECQYF
TGCAGTGCTACTAGCGGCCAAGAGTGCCAGTACTTC
>TRBV20-1|NA|NA|TRBJ2-3
CSARALGGVTSTDTQYF
TGCAGTGCTAGAGCCCTTGGGGGTGTGACTAGCACAGATACGCAGTATTTT